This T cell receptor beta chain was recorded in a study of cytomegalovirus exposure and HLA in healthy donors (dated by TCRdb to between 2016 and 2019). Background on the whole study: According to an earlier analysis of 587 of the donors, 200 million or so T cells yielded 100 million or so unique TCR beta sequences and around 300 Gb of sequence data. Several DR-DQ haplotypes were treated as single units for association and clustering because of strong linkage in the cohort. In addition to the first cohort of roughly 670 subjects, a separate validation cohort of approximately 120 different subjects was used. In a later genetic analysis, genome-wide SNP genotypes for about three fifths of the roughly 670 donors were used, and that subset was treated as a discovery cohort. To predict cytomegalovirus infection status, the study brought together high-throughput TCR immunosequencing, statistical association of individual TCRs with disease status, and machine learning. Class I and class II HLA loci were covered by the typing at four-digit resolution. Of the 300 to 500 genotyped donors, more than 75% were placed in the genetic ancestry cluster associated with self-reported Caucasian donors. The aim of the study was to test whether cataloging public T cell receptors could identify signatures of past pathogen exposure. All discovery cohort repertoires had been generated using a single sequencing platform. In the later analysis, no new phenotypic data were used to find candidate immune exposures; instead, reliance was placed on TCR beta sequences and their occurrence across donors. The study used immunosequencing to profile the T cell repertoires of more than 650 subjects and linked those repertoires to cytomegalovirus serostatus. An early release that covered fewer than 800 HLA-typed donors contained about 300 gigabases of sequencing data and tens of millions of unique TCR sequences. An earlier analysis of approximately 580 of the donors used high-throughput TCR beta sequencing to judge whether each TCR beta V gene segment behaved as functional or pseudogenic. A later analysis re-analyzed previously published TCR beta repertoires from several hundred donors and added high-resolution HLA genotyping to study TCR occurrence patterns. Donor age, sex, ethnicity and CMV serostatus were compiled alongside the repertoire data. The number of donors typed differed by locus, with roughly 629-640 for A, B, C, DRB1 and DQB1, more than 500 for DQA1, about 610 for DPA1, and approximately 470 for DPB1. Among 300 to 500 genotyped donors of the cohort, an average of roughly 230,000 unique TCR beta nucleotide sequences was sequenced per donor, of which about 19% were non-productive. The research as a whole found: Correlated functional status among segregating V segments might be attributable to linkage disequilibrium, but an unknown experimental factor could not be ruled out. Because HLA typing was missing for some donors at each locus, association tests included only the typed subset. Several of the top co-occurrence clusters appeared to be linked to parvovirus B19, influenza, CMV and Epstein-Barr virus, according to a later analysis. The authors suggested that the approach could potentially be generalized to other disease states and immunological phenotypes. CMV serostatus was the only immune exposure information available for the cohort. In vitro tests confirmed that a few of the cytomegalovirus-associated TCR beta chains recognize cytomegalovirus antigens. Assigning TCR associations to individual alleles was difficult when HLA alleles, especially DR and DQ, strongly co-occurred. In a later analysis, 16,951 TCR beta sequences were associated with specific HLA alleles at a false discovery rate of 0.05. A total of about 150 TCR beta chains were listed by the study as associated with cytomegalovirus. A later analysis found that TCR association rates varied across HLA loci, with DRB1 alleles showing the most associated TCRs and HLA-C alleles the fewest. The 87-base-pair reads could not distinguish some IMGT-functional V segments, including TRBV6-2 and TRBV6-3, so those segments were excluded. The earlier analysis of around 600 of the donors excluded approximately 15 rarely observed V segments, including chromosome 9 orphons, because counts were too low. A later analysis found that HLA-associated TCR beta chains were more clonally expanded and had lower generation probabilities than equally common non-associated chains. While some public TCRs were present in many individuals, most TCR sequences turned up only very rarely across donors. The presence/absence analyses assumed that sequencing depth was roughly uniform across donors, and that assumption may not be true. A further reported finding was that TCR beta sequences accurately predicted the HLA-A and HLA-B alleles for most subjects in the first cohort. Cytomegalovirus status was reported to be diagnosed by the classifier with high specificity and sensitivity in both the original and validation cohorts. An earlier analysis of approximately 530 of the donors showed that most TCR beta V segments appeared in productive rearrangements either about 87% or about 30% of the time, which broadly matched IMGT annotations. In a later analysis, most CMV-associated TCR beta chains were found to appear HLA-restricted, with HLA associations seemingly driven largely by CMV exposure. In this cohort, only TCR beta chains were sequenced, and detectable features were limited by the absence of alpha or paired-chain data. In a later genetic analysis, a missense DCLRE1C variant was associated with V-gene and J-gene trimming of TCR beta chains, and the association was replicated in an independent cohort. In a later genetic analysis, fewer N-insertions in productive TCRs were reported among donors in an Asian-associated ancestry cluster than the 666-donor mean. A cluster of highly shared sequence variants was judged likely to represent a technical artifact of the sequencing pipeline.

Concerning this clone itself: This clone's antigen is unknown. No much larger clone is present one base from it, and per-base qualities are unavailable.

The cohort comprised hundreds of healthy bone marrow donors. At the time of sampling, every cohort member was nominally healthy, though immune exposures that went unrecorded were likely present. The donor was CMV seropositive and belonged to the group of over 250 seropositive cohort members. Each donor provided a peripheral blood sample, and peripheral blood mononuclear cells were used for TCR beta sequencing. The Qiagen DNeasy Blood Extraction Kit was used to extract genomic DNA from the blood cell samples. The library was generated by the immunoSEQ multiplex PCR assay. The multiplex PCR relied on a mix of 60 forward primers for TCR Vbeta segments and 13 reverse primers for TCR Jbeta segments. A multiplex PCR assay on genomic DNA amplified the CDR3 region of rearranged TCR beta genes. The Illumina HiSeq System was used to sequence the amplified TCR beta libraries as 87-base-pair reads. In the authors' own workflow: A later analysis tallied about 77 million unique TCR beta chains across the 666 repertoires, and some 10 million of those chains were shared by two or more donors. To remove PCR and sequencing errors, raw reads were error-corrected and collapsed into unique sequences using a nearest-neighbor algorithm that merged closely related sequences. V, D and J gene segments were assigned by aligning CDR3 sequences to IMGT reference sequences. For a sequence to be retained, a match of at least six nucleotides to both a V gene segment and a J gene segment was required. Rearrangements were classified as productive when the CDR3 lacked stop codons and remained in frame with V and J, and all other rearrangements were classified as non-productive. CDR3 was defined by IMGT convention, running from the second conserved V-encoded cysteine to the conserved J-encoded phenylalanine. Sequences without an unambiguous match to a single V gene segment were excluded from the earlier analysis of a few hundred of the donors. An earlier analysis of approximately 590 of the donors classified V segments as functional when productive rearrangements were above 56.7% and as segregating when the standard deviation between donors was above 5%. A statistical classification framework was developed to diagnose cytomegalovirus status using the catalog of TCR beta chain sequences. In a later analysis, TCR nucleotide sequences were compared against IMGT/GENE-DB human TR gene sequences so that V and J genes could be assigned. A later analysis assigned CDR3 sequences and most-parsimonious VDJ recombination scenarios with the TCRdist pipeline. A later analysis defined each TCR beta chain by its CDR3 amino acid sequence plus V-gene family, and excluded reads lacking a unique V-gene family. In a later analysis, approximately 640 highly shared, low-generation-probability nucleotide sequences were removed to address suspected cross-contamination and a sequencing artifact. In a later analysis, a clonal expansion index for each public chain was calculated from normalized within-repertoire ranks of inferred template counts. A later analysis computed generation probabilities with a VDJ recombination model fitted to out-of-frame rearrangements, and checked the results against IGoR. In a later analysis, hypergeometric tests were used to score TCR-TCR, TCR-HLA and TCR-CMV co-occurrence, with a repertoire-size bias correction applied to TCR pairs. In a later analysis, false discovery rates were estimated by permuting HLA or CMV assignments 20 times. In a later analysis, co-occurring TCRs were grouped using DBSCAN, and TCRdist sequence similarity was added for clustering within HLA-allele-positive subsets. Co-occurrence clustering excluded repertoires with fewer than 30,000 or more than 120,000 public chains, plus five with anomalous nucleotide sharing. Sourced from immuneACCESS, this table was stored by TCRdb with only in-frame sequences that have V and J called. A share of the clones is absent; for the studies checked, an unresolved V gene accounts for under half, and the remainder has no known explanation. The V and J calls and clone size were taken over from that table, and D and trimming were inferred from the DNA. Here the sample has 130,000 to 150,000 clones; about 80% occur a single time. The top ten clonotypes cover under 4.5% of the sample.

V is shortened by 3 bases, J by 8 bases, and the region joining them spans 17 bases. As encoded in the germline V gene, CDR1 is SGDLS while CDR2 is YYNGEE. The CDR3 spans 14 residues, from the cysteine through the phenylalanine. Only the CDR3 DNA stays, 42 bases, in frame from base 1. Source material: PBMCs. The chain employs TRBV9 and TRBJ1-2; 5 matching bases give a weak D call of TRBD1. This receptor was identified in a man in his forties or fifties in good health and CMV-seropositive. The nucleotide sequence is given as TGTGCCAGCAGCGCGGCGGGGGGTTTCGGCGGCTACACCTTC. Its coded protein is CASSAAGGFGGYTF.